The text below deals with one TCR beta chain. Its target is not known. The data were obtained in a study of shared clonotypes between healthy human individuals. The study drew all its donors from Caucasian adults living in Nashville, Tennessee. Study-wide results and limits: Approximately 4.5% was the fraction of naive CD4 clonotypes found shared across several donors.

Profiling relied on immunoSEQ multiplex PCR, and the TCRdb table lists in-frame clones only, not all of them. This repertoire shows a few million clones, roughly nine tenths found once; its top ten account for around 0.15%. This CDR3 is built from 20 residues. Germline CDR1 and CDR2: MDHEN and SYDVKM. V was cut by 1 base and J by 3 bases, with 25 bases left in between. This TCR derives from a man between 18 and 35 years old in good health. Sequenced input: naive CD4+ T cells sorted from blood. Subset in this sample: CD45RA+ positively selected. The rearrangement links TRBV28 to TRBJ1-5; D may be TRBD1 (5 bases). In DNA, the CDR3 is TGTGCCAGCAGTTTATTCGATTCGGGACGGGGAGGCGGTCCCAATCAGCCCCAGCATTTT. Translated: CASSLFDSGRGGGPNQPQHF.